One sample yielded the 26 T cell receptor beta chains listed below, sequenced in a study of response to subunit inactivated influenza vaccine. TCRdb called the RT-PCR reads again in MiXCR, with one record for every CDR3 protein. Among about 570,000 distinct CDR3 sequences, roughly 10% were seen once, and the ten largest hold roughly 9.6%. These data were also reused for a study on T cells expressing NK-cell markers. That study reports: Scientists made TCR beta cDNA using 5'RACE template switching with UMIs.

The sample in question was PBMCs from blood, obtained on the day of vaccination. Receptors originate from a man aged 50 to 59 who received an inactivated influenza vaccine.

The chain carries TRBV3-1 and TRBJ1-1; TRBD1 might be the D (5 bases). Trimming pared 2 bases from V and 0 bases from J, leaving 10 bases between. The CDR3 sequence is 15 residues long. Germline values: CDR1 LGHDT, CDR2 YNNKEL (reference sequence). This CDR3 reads CASSQKGVMNTEAFF. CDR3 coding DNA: TGTGCCAGCAGCCAAAAAGGGGTTATGAACACTGAAGCTTTCTTT.

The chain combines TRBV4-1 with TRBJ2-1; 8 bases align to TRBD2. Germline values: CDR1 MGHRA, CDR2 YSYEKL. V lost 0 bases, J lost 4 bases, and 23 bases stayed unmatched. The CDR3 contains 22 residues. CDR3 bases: TGCGCCAGCAGCCAAGAAACCCCCACCGGGGGGGCCCGCGTGGTTGCGTACAATGAGCAGTTCTTC. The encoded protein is CASSQETPTGGARVVAYNEQFF.

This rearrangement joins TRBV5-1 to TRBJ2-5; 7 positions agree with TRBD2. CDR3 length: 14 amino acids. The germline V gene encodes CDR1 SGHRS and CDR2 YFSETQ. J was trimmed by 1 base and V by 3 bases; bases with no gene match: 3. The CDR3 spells CASSSSSGQETQYF. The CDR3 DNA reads TGCGCCAGCAGCTCATCTAGCGGCCAAGAGACCCAGTACTTC. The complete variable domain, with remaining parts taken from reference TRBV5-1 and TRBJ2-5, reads KAGVTQTPRYLIKTRGQQVTLSCSPISGHRSVSWYQQTPGQGLQFLFEYFSETQRNKGNFPGRFSGRQFSNSRSEMNVSTLELGDSALYLCASSSSSGQETQYFGPGTRLLVL.

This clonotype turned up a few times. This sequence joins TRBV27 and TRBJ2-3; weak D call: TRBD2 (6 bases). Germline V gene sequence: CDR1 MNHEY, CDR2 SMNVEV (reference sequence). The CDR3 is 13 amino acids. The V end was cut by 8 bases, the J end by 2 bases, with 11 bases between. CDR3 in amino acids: CASGGWDTDTQYF. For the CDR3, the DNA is TGTGCCAGCGGGGGGTGGGACACAGATACGCAGTATTTT.

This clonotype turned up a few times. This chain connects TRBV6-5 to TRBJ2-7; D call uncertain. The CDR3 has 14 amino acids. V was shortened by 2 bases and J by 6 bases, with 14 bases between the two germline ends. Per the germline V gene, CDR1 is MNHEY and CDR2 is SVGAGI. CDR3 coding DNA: TGTGCCAGCAGTTACCCAGCTGGTGTCGGCGAGCAGTACTTC. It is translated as CASSYPAGVGEQYF.

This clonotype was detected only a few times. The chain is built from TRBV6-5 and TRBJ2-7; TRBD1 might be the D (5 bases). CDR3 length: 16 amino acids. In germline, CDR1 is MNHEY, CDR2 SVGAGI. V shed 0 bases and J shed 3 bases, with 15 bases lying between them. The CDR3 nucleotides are TGTGCCAGCAGTTACTCGAGTTCGGACATATACTACGAGCAGTACTTC. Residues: CASSYSSSDIYYEQYF.

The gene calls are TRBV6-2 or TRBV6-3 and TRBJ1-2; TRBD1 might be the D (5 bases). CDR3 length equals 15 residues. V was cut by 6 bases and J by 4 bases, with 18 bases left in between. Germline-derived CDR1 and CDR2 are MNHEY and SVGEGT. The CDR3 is CASSRSGTGVYGYTF. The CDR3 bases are TGTGCCAGCAGCAGATCAGGGACGGGGGTCTATGGCTACACCTTC.

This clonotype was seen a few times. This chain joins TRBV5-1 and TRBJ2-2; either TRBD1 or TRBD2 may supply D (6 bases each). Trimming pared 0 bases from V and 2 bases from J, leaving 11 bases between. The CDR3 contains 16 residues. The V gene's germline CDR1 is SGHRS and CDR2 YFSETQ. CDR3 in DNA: TGCGCCAGCAGCTTGGAGGGGGGCATAAACACCGGGGAGCTGTTTTTT. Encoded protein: CASSLEGGINTGELFF.

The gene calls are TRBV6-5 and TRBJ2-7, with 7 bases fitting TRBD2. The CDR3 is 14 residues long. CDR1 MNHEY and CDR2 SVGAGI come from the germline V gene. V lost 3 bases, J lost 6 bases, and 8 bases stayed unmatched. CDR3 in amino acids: CASSYGGVSSEQYF. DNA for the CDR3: TGTGCCAGCAGTTATGGGGGGGTCTCATCCGAGCAGTACTTC.

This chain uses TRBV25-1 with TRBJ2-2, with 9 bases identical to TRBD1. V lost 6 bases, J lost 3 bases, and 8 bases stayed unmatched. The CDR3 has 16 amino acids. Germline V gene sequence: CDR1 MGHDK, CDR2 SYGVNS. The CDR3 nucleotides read TGTGCCAGCAGGCAGACCGGGACAGGGTACACCGGGGAGCTGTTTTTT. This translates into CASRQTGTGYTGELFF.

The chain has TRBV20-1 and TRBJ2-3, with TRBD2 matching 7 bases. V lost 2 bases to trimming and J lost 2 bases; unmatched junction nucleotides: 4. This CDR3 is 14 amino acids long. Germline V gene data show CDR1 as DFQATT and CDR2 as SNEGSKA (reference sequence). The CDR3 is CSARPGGFTDTQYF. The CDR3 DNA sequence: TGCAGTGCTAGACCCGGGGGGTTCACAGATACGCAGTATTTT.

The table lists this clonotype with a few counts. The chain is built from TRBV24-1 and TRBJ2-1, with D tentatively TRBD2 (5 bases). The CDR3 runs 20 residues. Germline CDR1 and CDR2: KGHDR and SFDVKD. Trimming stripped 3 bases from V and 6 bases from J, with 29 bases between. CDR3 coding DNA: TGTGCCACCAGTGATGAAGGTTCGGCGGGCTGGCGATCTGGGTCCAATGAGCAGTTCTTC. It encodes CATSDEGSAGWRSGSNEQFF.

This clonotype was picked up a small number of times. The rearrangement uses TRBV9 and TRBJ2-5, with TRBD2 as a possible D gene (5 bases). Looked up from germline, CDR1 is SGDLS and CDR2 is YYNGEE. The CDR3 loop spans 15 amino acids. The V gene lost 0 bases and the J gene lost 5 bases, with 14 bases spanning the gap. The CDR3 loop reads CASSVDEGFRETQYF. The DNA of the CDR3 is TGTGCCAGCAGCGTAGATGAGGGTTTCAGGGAGACCCAGTACTTC.

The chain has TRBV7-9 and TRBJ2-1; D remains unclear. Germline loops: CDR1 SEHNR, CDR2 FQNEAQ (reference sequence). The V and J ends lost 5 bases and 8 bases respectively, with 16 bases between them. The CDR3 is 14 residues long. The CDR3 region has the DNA TGTGCCAGCAGCAACCCCAGCAGAAGGGATGAGCAGTTCTTC. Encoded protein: CASSNPSRRDEQFF.

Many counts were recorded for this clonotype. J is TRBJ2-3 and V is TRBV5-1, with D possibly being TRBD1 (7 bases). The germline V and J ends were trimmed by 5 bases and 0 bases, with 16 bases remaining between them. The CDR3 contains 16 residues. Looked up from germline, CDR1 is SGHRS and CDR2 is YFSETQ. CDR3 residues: CASSTSGGPSTDTQYF. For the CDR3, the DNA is TGCGCCAGCAGTACTTCAGGGGGGCCTAGCACAGATACGCAGTATTTT.

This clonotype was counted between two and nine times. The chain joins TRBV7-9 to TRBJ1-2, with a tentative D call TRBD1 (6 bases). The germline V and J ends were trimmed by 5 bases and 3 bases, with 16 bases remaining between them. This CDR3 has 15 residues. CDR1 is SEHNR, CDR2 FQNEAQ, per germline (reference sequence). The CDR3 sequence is CASSPRGGHDYGYTF. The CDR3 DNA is TGTGCCAGCAGCCCGCGAGGGGGGCACGACTATGGCTACACCTTC.

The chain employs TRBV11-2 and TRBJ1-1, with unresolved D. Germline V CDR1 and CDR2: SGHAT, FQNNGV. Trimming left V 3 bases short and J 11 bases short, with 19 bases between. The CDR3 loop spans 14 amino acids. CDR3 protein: CASSLRAPYLGAFF. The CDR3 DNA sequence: TGTGCCAGCAGCTTGAGGGCGCCTTATTTGGGGGCTTTCTTT.

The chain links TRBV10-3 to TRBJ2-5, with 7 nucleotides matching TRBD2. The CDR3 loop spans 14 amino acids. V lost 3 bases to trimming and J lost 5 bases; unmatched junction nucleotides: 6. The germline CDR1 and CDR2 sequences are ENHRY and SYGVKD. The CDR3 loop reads CAISELAKGETQYF. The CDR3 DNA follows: TGTGCCATCAGTGAACTAGCGAAAGGGGAGACCCAGTACTTC.

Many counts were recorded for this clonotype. CDR3 amino acids: CSVASVAYEQYF. Written as DNA, the CDR3 is TGCAGCGTTGCTAGCGTAGCCTACGAGCAGTACTTC. The chain combines TRBV29-1 with TRBJ2-7; maybe TRBD2 (6 bases). The CDR3 runs to 12 residues. The V end lost 4 bases, the J end lost 2 bases, and 9 bases lay between the germline ends. Per germline, CDR1 SQVTM and CDR2 ANQGSEA.

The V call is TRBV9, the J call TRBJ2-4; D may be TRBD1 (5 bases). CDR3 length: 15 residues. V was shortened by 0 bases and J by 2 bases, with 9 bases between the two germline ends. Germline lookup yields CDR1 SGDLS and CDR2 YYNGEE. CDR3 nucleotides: TGTGCCAGCAGCGTAGGGTGGGGCTCCAAAAACATTCAGTACTTC. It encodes CASSVGWGSKNIQYF.

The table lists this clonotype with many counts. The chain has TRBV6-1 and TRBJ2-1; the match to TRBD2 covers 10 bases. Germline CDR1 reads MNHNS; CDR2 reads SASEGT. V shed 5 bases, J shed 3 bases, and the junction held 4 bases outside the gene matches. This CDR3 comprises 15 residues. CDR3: CASSLSGRGYNEQFF. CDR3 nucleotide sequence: TGTGCCAGCAGTCTAAGCGGGAGGGGCTACAATGAGCAGTTCTTC.

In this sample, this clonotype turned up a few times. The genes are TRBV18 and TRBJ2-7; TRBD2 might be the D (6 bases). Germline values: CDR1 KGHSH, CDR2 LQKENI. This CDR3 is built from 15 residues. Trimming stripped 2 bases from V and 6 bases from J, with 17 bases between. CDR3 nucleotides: TGTGCCAGCTCACCAGGTTCGGGGGAGGATCGCGAGCAGTACTTC. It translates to CASSPGSGEDREQYF.

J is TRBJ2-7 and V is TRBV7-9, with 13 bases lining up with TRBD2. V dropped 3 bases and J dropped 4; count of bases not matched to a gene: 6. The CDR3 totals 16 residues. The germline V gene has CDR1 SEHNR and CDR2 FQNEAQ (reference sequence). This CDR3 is CASSFTGTSGVYEQYF. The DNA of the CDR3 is TGTGCCAGCAGCTTCACCGGGACTAGCGGGGTATACGAGCAGTACTTC.

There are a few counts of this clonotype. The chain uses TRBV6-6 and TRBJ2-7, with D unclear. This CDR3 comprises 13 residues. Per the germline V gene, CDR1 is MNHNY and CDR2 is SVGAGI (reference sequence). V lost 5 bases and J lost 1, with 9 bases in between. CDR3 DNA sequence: TGTGCCAGCAGTCCGGTAGGATCCTACGAGCAGTACTTC. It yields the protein CASSPVGSYEQYF.

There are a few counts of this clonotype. The CDR3 loop is CASSWAGTNTGELFF. CDR3 DNA: TGTGCCAGCAGTTGGGCGGGGACTAACACCGGGGAGCTGTTTTTT. This chain joins TRBV2 and TRBJ2-2; tentative D call: TRBD2 (6 bases). V dropped 5 bases and J dropped 2 bases, with 12 bases sitting between them. The CDR3 consists of 15 residues. Germline V gives CDR1 SNHLY, CDR2 FYNNEI.

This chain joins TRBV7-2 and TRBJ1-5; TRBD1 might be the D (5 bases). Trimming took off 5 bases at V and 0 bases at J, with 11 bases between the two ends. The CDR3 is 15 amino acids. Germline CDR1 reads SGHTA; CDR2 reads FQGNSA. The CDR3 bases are TGTGCCAGCAGCATTGACAGATATAGCAATCAGCCCCAGCATTTT. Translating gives CASSIDRYSNQPQHF. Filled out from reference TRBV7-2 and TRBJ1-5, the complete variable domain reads GAGVSQSPSNKVTEKGKDVELRCDPISGHTALYWYRQSLGQGLEFLIYFQGNSAPDKSGLPSDRFSAERTGGSVSTLTIQRTQQEDSAVYLCASSIDRYSNQPQHFGDGTRLSIL.